The next 27 T cell receptor beta chains were all read from a single sample in a study of blood T cell repertoires in COVID-19. Assay used: immunoSEQ multiplex PCR; TCRdb lists only in-frame clones, some missing. The data show 31,000 or so clones, around 85% seen once. The sequenced sample was peripheral blood. The source of these receptors is a human donor with active COVID-19. The donor label of this sample is uncertain.

The gene calls are TRBV10-3 and TRBJ2-1; TRBD2 is a possible D gene (6 bases). The CDR3 sequence is 15 residues long. CDR1 is ENHRY, CDR2 SYGVKD, per germline. V lost 7 bases and J 10 bases, leaving 23 bases between the germline ends. CDR3 DNA sequence: TGTGCCATCATGAACGCAGGGCGGGGACGAAAGGAGCAGTTCTTC. Its protein is CAIMNAGRGRKEQFF.

The gene calls are TRBV7-8 and TRBJ1-2; 10 bases fit TRBD1. Germline trimming cut 1 base from V and 4 bases from J; bases unmatched to any gene: 3. There are 15 residues in the CDR3. Germline assignment: CDR1 SGHVS and CDR2 FQNEAQ. CDR3 loop: CASSLGGQGVYGYTF. In DNA form, the CDR3 reads TGTGCCAGCAGCTTAGGCGGACAGGGGGTCTATGGCTACACCTTC.

This clone was counted a single time. V and J are TRBV5-1 and TRBJ2-1; D remains ambiguous. CDR3 length: 13 amino acids. Trimming took off 1 base at V and 6 bases at J, with 8 bases between the two ends. Looked up from germline, CDR1 is SGHRS and CDR2 is YFSETQ. The CDR3 reads CASSLPPSNEQFF. The CDR3 DNA follows: TGCGCCAGCAGCTTGCCCCCCAGCAATGAGCAGTTCTTC.

The V gene is TRBV28, the J gene TRBJ1-3, with D maybe TRBD1 (5 bases). The germline V and J ends were trimmed by 6 bases and 0 bases, with 12 bases remaining between them. The germline CDR1 and CDR2 sequences are MDHEN and SYDVKM. The CDR3 is 15 residues long. DNA for the CDR3: TGTGCCAGCAGGGAACAGGTGATCTCTGGAAACACCATATATTTT. As protein: CASREQVISGNTIYF.

This sequence joins TRBV27 and TRBJ2-7, with 13 bases matching TRBD2. Per the germline V gene, CDR1 is MNHEY and CDR2 is SMNVEV (reference sequence). The V gene end was trimmed by 5 bases and the J gene end by 1 base; junction bases not matched to a gene: 5. The CDR3 is 16 residues long. Here the CDR3 reads CASSTQTSGGSYEQYF. CDR3 coding DNA: TGTGCCAGCAGTACTCAGACTAGCGGGGGGTCCTACGAGCAGTACTTC.

The chain is built from TRBV15 and TRBJ2-3; perhaps TRBD2 as D (5 bases). The V end was cut by 5 bases, the J end by 0 bases, with 6 bases between. Germline values: CDR1 LNHNV, CDR2 YYDKDF (reference sequence). CDR3 length: 13 amino acids. CDR3 sequence: CATSGESTDTQYF. CDR3 DNA: TGTGCCACCAGCGGGGAGAGCACAGATACGCAGTATTTT.

The V gene is TRBV4-1, the J gene TRBJ2-1, with D maybe TRBD2 (5 bases). V lost 0 bases to trimming and J lost 0 bases, with 6 bases between them. The CDR3 consists of 15 residues. Germline V CDR1 and CDR2: MGHRA, YSYEKL. The CDR3 sequence is CASSQEGSSYNEQFF. The DNA of the CDR3 is TGCGCCAGCAGCCAAGAAGGGAGCTCCTACAATGAGCAGTTCTTC.

V gene TRBV4-1 combines with J gene TRBJ1-1; D gene ambiguous. The CDR3 totals 12 residues. Germline V gene sequence: CDR1 MGHRA, CDR2 YSYEKL. V lost 3 bases to trimming and J lost 4 bases, with 6 bases between them. The CDR3 loop reads CASSQLSTEAFF. As DNA, the CDR3 is TGCGCCAGCAGCCAGCTAAGCACTGAAGCTTTCTTT.

This clone was counted between two and nine times. The identical CDR3 is also encoded by other nucleotide sequences in the sample. The chain joins TRBV20-1 to TRBJ2-7; D uncertain. Trimming pared 3 bases from V and 5 bases from J, leaving 8 bases between. CDR3 length: 11 amino acids. CDR1 is DFQATT and CDR2 is SNEGSKA in the germline V gene (reference sequence). The CDR3 protein is CSASSGHEQYF. The CDR3 DNA follows: TGCAGTGCTAGTTCAGGCCACGAGCAGTACTTC.

This clone showed up just a few times. This chain connects TRBV7-2 to TRBJ2-7; 10 bases align to TRBD1. With V trimmed by 5 bases and J by 2 bases, 3 bases remained unmatched. CDR1 is SGHTA and CDR2 is FQGNSA in the germline V gene. The CDR3 loop spans 14 amino acids. CDR3 nucleotides: TGTGCCAGCAGCCGGACAGGGGGAGCCTACGAGCAGTACTTC. It yields the protein CASSRTGGAYEQYF.

The CDR3 DNA sequence: TGCGCCAGCCGAAGGGGAGGGTTGGGAGAGACCCAGTACTTC. It yields the protein CASRRGGLGETQYF. The rearrangement links TRBV4-1 to TRBJ2-5, with 7 nucleotides matching TRBD2. The trim removed 8 bases at V and 4 bases at J, leaving 10 bases unmatched. Germline CDR1 is MGHRA and CDR2 is YSYEKL. This CDR3 comprises 14 residues.

There are a few counts of this clone. CDR3 DNA: TGTGCCAGCAGCGTAGACTACCGCTACGATTACAATGAGCAGTTCTTC. Translated, it gives CASSVDYRYDYNEQFF. The chain uses TRBV9 and TRBJ2-1; no clear D gene. The CDR3 contains 16 residues. CDR1 SGDLS and CDR2 YYNGEE come from the germline V gene. The V gene lost 0 bases and the J gene lost 4 bases, with 14 bases spanning the gap.

This clone occurred once. This sequence joins TRBV18 and TRBJ1-5; TRBD1 matches at 9 bases. Germline-derived CDR1 and CDR2 are KGHSH and LQKENI. After removal of 4 bases from V and 0 bases from J, the junction contained 7 bases not matched to a gene. There are 17 residues in the CDR3. The CDR3 sequence is CASSQQGAFGSNQPQHF. The CDR3 nucleotides read TGTGCCAGCTCACAACAGGGGGCCTTCGGTAGCAATCAGCCCCAGCATTTT.

Turning to this clone: One junction end disagrees with the germline gene, perhaps due to a read error. The chain employs TRBV3-1 (or the pseudogene TRBV3-2) and TRBJ2-1, with a possible D match to TRBD1 (5 bases). The germline V gene has CDR1 LGHDT and CDR2 YNNKEL (reference sequence). CDR3 size: 14 residues. CDR3 nucleotides: TGTGCCAGCAGCCAAGGGGTGGGGCGAGATCAAACTATCTTC. It codes for CASSQGVGRDQTIF.

The V call is TRBV7-9, the J call TRBJ2-5; D gene ambiguous. From germline, CDR1 is SEHNR and CDR2 FQNEAQ (reference sequence). This CDR3 contains 14 residues. The V and J ends lost 1 base and 2 bases respectively, with 8 bases between them. This CDR3 reads CASSLGAGQETQYF. The CDR3 nucleotides read TGTGCCAGCAGCTTAGGGGCAGGTCAAGAGACCCAGTACTTC. Looking up the rest from reference TRBV7-9 and TRBJ2-5 gives the full variable domain: DTGVSQNPRHKITKRGQNVTFRCDPISEHNRLYWYRQTLGQGPEFLTYFQNEAQLEKSRLLSDRFSAERPKGSFSTLEIQRTEQGDSAMYLCASSLGAGQETQYFGPGTRLLVL.

The V gene is TRBV19, the J gene TRBJ1-5; no firm D call. Germline V gene lookup returns CDR1 LNHDA and CDR2 SQIVND (reference sequence). The CDR3 is made up of 15 amino acids. Between the trimmed V and J ends, which lost 3 bases and 6 bases, there was a span of 15 bases. The CDR3, as DNA: TGTGCCAGTAGTATTCCGGTTCAACGCGGTCAGCCCCAGCATTTT. This encodes CASSIPVQRGQPQHF.

The V and J genes are TRBV5-1 and TRBJ2-1, with TRBD2 matching over 8 bases. CDR3 length: 15 amino acids. CDR1 and CDR2 (germline): SGHRS, YFSETQ. V gave up 4 bases and J gave up 1 base; unmatched junction bases: 4. In DNA form, the CDR3 reads TGCGCCAGCAGCCCCGGGGGGGCGTCCTACAATGAGCAGTTCTTC. Its translation: CASSPGGASYNEQFF.

The chain combines TRBV5-6 with TRBJ2-1; 11 bases are shared with TRBD2. The germline CDR1 and CDR2 sequences are SGHDT and YYEEEE. The junction had 6 bases not matched to a gene; V was cut back by 0 bases and J by 10 bases. The CDR3 has 15 residues. CDR3 sequence (DNA): TGTGCCAGCAGCTTGGGAATAGCGGGAGGGGACGAGCAGTTCTTC. Translation: CASSLGIAGGDEQFF.

The V gene is TRBV2, the J gene TRBJ2-3; D gene unclear. The germline V gene has CDR1 SNHLY and CDR2 FYNNEI. This CDR3 is 14 amino acids long. Trimming left V 2 bases short and J 0 bases short, with 6 bases between. The CDR3 nucleotides are TGTGCCAGCAGTGAAAACGGTAGCACAGATACGCAGTATTTT. Translated: CASSENGSTDTQYF.

This chain links TRBV20-1 with TRBJ1-4; D gene uncertain. Germline V lookup: CDR1 DFQATT, CDR2 SNEGSKA (reference sequence). This CDR3 contains 11 residues. The V end was cut by 5 bases, the J end by 15 bases, with 16 bases between. The DNA of the CDR3 is TGCAGTGCTCGCCGGCCACGCGGGGTGTTTTTT. It translates to CSARRPRGVFF.

The V and J genes are TRBV14 and TRBJ2-1; 9 bases map to TRBD1. The CDR3 totals 14 residues. Trimming removed 5 bases from V and 13 bases from J; junction bases left unmatched: 12. Germline values: CDR1 SGHDN, CDR2 FVKESK. The CDR3 here is CASSYQGQGFEQFF. The CDR3 DNA reads TGTGCCAGCAGCTACCAAGGACAGGGGTTCGAACAGTTCTTC.

V gene TRBV6-5 combines with J gene TRBJ1-4; maybe TRBD1 (5 bases). Trimming pared 6 bases from V and 6 bases from J, leaving 11 bases between. Germline CDR1 MNHEY, CDR2 SVGAGI. The CDR3 is made up of 13 amino acids. In DNA form, the CDR3 reads TGTGCCAGCAGACGCGACAGCTATGAAAAACTGTTTTTT. The encoded protein is CASRRDSYEKLFF.

The rearrangement links TRBV6-5 to TRBJ1-4; TRBD1 is a possible D gene (5 bases). Deletions cut 6 bases from V and 2 bases from J, with 13 bases between. CDR1 and CDR2 from the germline V gene are MNHEY and SVGAGI. CDR3 size: 15 residues. The CDR3 DNA sequence: TGTGCCAGCAGCCGCAGGGCTGCGACTAATGAAAAACTGTTTTTT. Its translation: CASSRRAATNEKLFF.

In this sample, this clone turned up a few times. The genes are TRBV3-1 (or the pseudogene TRBV3-2) and TRBJ2-6; 7 nucleotides agree with TRBD2. Trimming removed 1 base from V and 0 bases from J; junction bases left unmatched: 9. This CDR3 spans 19 amino acids. Germline lookup yields CDR1 LGHDT and CDR2 YNNKEL (reference sequence). CDR3 loop: CASSQGGGSPYSGANVLTF. DNA of the CDR3: TGTGCCAGCAGCCAAGGGGGAGGGAGCCCCTACTCTGGGGCCAACGTCCTGACTTTC.

In DNA, the CDR3 is TGTGCCAGCAGCTATAGGACAGGGGTGGCCTACAATGAGCAGTTCTTC. Translated, it gives CASSYRTGVAYNEQFF. The V and J genes are TRBV13 and TRBJ2-1, with 9 nucleotides matching TRBD1. The length of the CDR3 is 16 residues. Trimming cost V 4 bases and J 2 bases; bases outside gene matches: 6. Germline assignment: CDR1 PRHDT and CDR2 FYEKMQ (reference sequence). The variable domain in full, with the rest retrieved from reference TRBV13 and TRBJ2-1, is AAGVIQSPRHLIKEKRETATLKCYPIPRHDTVYWYQQGPGQDPQFLISFYEKMQSDKGSIPDRFSAQQFSDYHSELNMSSLELGDSALYFCASSYRTGVAYNEQFFGPGTRLTVL.

The V gene is TRBV9, the J gene TRBJ2-7, with no clear D. The CDR3 contains 15 residues. Trimming pared 0 bases from V and 0 bases from J, leaving 10 bases between. Germline V CDR1 and CDR2: SGDLS, YYNGEE. CDR3 nucleotides: TGTGCCAGCAGCGTAGATTCAGAAAGCTCCTACGAGCAGTACTTC. Amino acids: CASSVDSESSYEQYF.

V gene TRBV27 combines with J gene TRBJ1-4; D perhaps matches TRBD1 (5 bases). V gave up 5 bases and J gave up 5 bases, with 12 bases separating them. This CDR3 region has 14 residues. CDR1 and CDR2 (germline): MNHEY, SMNVEV (reference sequence). The CDR3 DNA reads as TGTGCCAGCAGTCAATGGGCAGGGAATGAAAAACTGTTTTTT. This encodes CASSQWAGNEKLFF.